These 23 T cell receptor beta chains were sequenced from one sample in a study of cytotoxic CD8 clonotypes in ibrutinib-treated CLL. The protocol was immunoSEQ multiplex PCR, while the TCRdb copy is restricted to in-frame clones and leaves out a portion. Here the sample spans 150,000 to 200,000 clones, approximately 90% being singletons. The material was PBMCs, obtained at disease progression, from a patient treated with ibrutinib. The source of these receptors is a human donor with chronic lymphocytic leukemia.

The chain couples TRBV6-5 to TRBJ2-7; 11 positions agree with TRBD2. The CDR3 contains 15 residues. Losses at the gene ends were 0 bases for V and 4 bases for J; bases not matched to a gene: 2. The germline CDR1 and CDR2 sequences are MNHEY and SVGAGI. CDR3 sequence (DNA): TGTGCCAGCAGTTACTCTCTAGCGGGAGGTTACGAGCAGTACTTC. The encoded protein is CASSYSLAGGYEQYF.

V and J are TRBV6-1 and TRBJ2-4, with a possible D match to TRBD1 (7 bases). Between the trimmed V and J ends, which lost 5 bases and 8 bases, there was a span of 13 bases. This CDR3 contains 13 residues. Germline V gene lookup returns CDR1 MNHNS and CDR2 SASEGT. The CDR3 is CASSLRDSYIQYF. The CDR3 nucleotides read TGTGCCAGCAGTCTGCGGGACAGTTACATTCAGTACTTC.

The chain combines TRBV27 with TRBJ2-7, with D uncertain. Trimming removed 3 bases from V and 3 bases from J, with 9 bases in between. The CDR3 length is 13 residues. Germline V gives CDR1 MNHEY, CDR2 SMNVEV (reference sequence). CDR3 DNA: TGTGCCAGCAGTTTTGGTTCTTTCTACGAGCAGTACTTC. Amino acids: CASSFGSFYEQYF.

The gene calls are TRBV6-5 and TRBJ1-4; D is unclear. Per the germline V gene, CDR1 is MNHEY and CDR2 is SVGAGI. The V and J ends lost 6 bases and 7 bases respectively, with 12 bases between them. This CDR3 contains 13 residues. CDR3 amino acids: CASRAMGGEKLFF. The CDR3 bases are TGTGCCAGCAGGGCCATGGGAGGTGAAAAACTGTTTTTT.

This chain joins TRBV16 and TRBJ2-7; TRBD2 aligns across 8 bases. Unmatched junction bases numbered 26, after V lost 4 bases and J lost 9 bases. Germline CDR1 reads KGHSY; CDR2 reads FQNENV. The CDR3 length is 19 residues. The CDR3 nucleotides read TGTGCCAGCAGCCCCGCCCGTCGGACTAGCTCAGGGCCAGAACGATGGCAGTACTTC. It yields the protein CASSPARRTSSGPERWQYF.

The V gene is TRBV7-3, the J gene TRBJ2-2; unclear D gene. V dropped 1 base and J dropped 3 bases, with 12 bases sitting between them. In germline, CDR1 is SGHTA, CDR2 FQGTGA. The CDR3 totals 16 residues. Written as DNA, the CDR3 is TGTGCCAGCAGCTTAAGGGCCCAGCGTGACACCGGGGAGCTGTTTTTT. This codes for CASSLRAQRDTGELFF.

The chain joins TRBV30 to TRBJ2-3, with 9 bases that match TRBD1. The CDR3 covers 15 residues. Germline trimming cut 3 bases from V and 1 base from J; bases unmatched to any gene: 5. Germline lookup yields CDR1 GTSNPN and CDR2 SVGIG (reference sequence). The DNA of the CDR3 is TGTGCCTGGAGCGGAAGACAGGGGGGCACAGATACGCAGTATTTT. Its translation is CAWSGRQGGTDTQYF.

The chain carries TRBV9 and TRBJ1-1; the D is unclear. CDR1 is SGDLS and CDR2 is YYNGEE in the germline V gene. This CDR3 region has 13 residues. Trimming removed 4 bases at V and 7 bases at J, with 14 bases between. This CDR3 reads CASSPRTRGEAFF. The CDR3 nucleotides are TGTGCCAGCAGCCCGCGAACTCGCGGTGAAGCTTTCTTT.

The chain is built from TRBV11-2 and TRBJ1-3; D possibly corresponds to TRBD1 (5 bases). The germline V and J ends were trimmed by 7 bases and 0 bases, with 10 bases remaining between them. The CDR3 runs 14 residues. Germline lookup yields CDR1 SGHAT and CDR2 FQNNGV. CDR3 DNA: TGTGCCAGCAAGAGGGGCAACTCTGGAAACACCATATATTTT. Its translation is CASKRGNSGNTIYF.

The V and J genes are TRBV7-9 and TRBJ2-1; 10 nucleotides agree with TRBD2. After removal of 5 bases from V and 6 bases from J, the junction contained 7 bases not matched to a gene. Germline CDR1 SEHNR, CDR2 FQNEAQ (reference sequence). The CDR3 runs 15 residues. CDR3 in amino acids: CASSPGLALTNEQFF. The CDR3 nucleotides read TGTGCCAGCAGCCCGGGACTAGCGCTGACCAATGAGCAGTTCTTC.

This clone was recorded once. Here the CDR3 reads CASSLGTSVTGELFF. DNA for the CDR3: TGTGCCAGCTCACTAGGGACTAGTGTCACCGGGGAGCTGTTTTTT. The chain employs TRBV18 and TRBJ2-2; 8 bases match TRBD2. Germline-derived CDR1 and CDR2 are KGHSH and LQKENI. The CDR3 is made up of 15 amino acids. The V gene end was trimmed by 4 bases and the J gene end by 4 bases; junction bases not matched to a gene: 5.

This sequence joins TRBV29-1 and TRBJ2-2; a weak D match, TRBD1 (7 bases). The CDR3 is made up of 14 amino acids. The ends were cut back, 6 bases at V and 0 bases at J, with 11 bases in the middle. Germline V CDR1 and CDR2: SQVTM, ANQGSEA. Written as DNA, the CDR3 is TGCAGCGTGGGGGGACAGCCGAACACCGGGGAGCTGTTTTTT. It translates to CSVGGQPNTGELFF.

The chain is built from TRBV6-5 and TRBJ2-1; TRBD2 aligns across 8 bases. The length of the CDR3 is 13 residues. V gave up 4 bases and J gave up 5 bases; unmatched junction bases: 1. Germline V gene data show CDR1 as MNHEY and CDR2 as SVGAGI. CDR3 sequence (DNA): TGTGCCAGCAGTTTACTAGCGGACAATGAGCAGTTCTTC. Protein sequence: CASSLLADNEQFF.

The rearrangement links TRBV11-2 to TRBJ1-1, with 7 bases identical to TRBD1. The CDR3 covers 20 residues. Germline-derived CDR1 and CDR2 are SGHAT and FQNNGV. Trimming cost V 0 bases and J 1 base; bases outside gene matches: 17. For the CDR3, the DNA is TGTGCCAGCAGCTTAGATCAGGGGGTAGGGTTTCGGTTAGCGAACACTGAAGCTTTCTTT. Protein sequence: CASSLDQGVGFRLANTEAFF.

V is TRBV14 and J is TRBJ2-2, with D hard to call. The CDR3 consists of 16 residues. Germline V lookup: CDR1 SGHDN, CDR2 FVKESK. Trimming pared 1 base from V and 4 bases from J, leaving 13 bases between. The CDR3 here is CASSQVGSAITGELFF. In DNA, the CDR3 is TGTGCCAGCAGCCAAGTTGGAAGCGCCATCACCGGGGAGCTGTTTTTT.

This chain links TRBV7-6 with TRBJ1-2; D is possibly TRBD1 (6 bases). CDR3 length equals 18 residues. V was pared by 5 bases and J by 6 bases, with 28 bases between. Per the germline V gene, CDR1 is SGHVS and CDR2 is FNYEAQ. Written as DNA, the CDR3 is TGTGCCAGCAGCCCTCGGGACACGGGGAGCTTTTATATGGATGGCTACACCTTC. Amino acids: CASSPRDTGSFYMDGYTF.

The rearrangement uses TRBV6-5 and TRBJ2-7; D not certain. Germline assignment: CDR1 MNHEY and CDR2 SVGAGI. The V gene lost 8 bases and the J gene lost 5 bases, with 19 bases spanning the gap. The CDR3 runs 14 residues. The CDR3 DNA is TGTGCCAGCGGGGTGGGGAACTACGAGGACGAGCAGTACTTC. It codes for CASGVGNYEDEQYF.

The gene calls are TRBV6-1 and TRBJ1-2; D ambiguous. The V end was cut by 5 bases, the J end by 4 bases, with 17 bases between. Germline loops: CDR1 MNHNS, CDR2 SASEGT. This CDR3 region has 15 residues. The CDR3: CASSPHLTRFYGYTF. CDR3 sequence (DNA): TGTGCCAGCAGTCCCCACTTGACACGCTTCTATGGCTACACCTTC.

This sequence joins TRBV7-2 and TRBJ2-2; D is possibly TRBD2 (5 bases). The CDR3 runs to 15 residues. Trimming shortened V by 5 bases and J by 11 bases, and 21 bases separated the two germline ends. Germline V CDR1 and CDR2: SGHTA, FQGNSA. CDR3 sequence (DNA): TGTGCCAGCAGCCGAACGAAGACCAGGAGGCCCGAGCTGTTTTTT. This gives the protein CASSRTKTRRPELFF. The full variable domain, its missing parts supplied by reference TRBV7-2 and TRBJ2-2, is GAGVSQSPSNKVTEKGKDVELRCDPISGHTALYWYRQSLGQGLEFLIYFQGNSAPDKSGLPSDRFSAERTGGSVSTLTIQRTQQEDSAVYLCASSRTKTRRPELFFGEGSRLTVL.

The chain couples TRBV6-5 to TRBJ2-1; 7 nucleotides line up with TRBD2. This CDR3 has 16 amino acids. The trim removed 3 bases at V and 7 bases at J, leaving 12 bases unmatched. The germline CDR1 and CDR2 sequences are MNHEY and SVGAGI. CDR3 bases: TGTGCCAGCAGTTATCTGGGGAGCGGGACCAGAAATGAGCAGTTCTTC. This translates into CASSYLGSGTRNEQFF.

This chain's CDR3 is CASKRQGTTLYGYTF. The CDR3 nucleotides read TGTGCCAGCAAGAGACAGGGGACAACTCTCTATGGCTACACCTTC. The chain recombines TRBV2 with TRBJ1-2; 8 positions agree with TRBD1. Germline-derived CDR1 and CDR2 are SNHLY and FYNNEI. The CDR3 totals 15 residues. V trimming: 7 bases; J trimming: 4 bases; junction bases outside the gene matches: 11.

The chain is built from TRBV5-1 and TRBJ1-1, with a possible D match to TRBD1 (6 bases). The V and J ends lost 0 bases and 4 bases respectively, with 10 bases between them. Germline values: CDR1 SGHRS, CDR2 YFSETQ. The CDR3 length is 14 residues. The CDR3 DNA reads TGCGCCAGCAGCTTGGATTCAGGGGCCACTGAAGCTTTCTTT. It codes for CASSLDSGATEAFF.

J is TRBJ2-7 and V is TRBV5-1, with 9 bases fitting TRBD2. The CDR3 loop spans 14 amino acids. CDR1 and CDR2 (germline): SGHRS, YFSETQ. After removal of 4 bases from V and 4 bases from J, the junction contained 6 bases not matched to a gene. CDR3 sequence: CASSPRTSEYEQYF. CDR3 sequence (DNA): TGCGCCAGCAGCCCCCGGACTAGCGAATACGAGCAGTACTTC.